A single sample gave rise to the 24 T cell receptor beta chains below, sequenced in a study of T cells in Graves' hyperthyroidism and ophthalmopathy. Researchers took RNA transcripts and amplified the TCR beta CDR3 regions from them. First-round RT-PCR of the TCR CDR3 relied on the HTBI primer set. TCRdb passed the multiplex PCR reads through MiXCR, listing each CDR3 protein once. The table records some 320,000 distinct CDR3 sequences, about an eighth of them present only once. Sequencing used blood. The receptors derive from a woman in her 40s with Graves' ophthalmopathy.

This clonotype was seen repeatedly, ten times or more. The chain has TRBV7-2 and TRBJ2-7; D gene uncertain. V was cut by 3 bases and J by 1 base, with 7 bases left in between. The CDR3 is 13 amino acids. Germline V gene lookup returns CDR1 SGHTA and CDR2 FQGNSA. CDR3 sequence: CASSLRNSYEQYF. CDR3 coding DNA: TGTGCCAGCAGCTTGCGGAATTCCTACGAGCAGTACTTC.

This clonotype was seen repeatedly, ten times or more. The chain couples TRBV3-1 to TRBJ2-7; D gene unclear. The CDR3 has 13 residues. CDR1 LGHDT and CDR2 YNNKEL come from the germline V gene (reference sequence). V was trimmed by 4 bases and J by 7 bases, leaving 14 bases between them. CDR3 amino acids: CASSLGPSWEQYF. CDR3 nucleotides: TGTGCCAGCAGCCTCGGGCCTTCGTGGGAGCAGTACTTC.

This clonotype was detected many times. This chain links TRBV3-1 with TRBJ1-1; TRBD1 might be the D (5 bases). This CDR3 is built from 16 residues. CDR1 and CDR2 from the germline V gene are LGHDT and YNNKEL (reference sequence). V shed 1 base and J shed 0 bases, with 12 bases lying between them. The CDR3 DNA reads as TGTGCCAGCAGCCAAGTCAGAGGGGCCATGAACACTGAAGCTTTCTTT. Its translation: CASSQVRGAMNTEAFF.

This clonotype has a count of ten or more. This chain uses TRBV7-2 with TRBJ1-6; TRBD1 is a possible D gene (6 bases). V lost 3 bases and J lost 9, with 15 bases in between. The germline gives CDR1 SGHTA, CDR2 FQGNSA. The length of the CDR3 is 15 residues. The CDR3 nucleotides read TGTGCCAGCAGCTTTCCAGGCGGCAGGGGTTCACCCCTCCACTTT. Translating it yields CASSFPGGRGSPLHF.

This clonotype was recorded at least ten times. The chain has TRBV10-2 and TRBJ1-2; 7 bases are a match to TRBD1. The CDR3 spans 13 residues. With V trimmed by 6 bases and J by 3 bases, 4 bases remained unmatched. Germline V lookup: CDR1 WSHSY, CDR2 SAAADI. The DNA for the CDR3 is TGCGCCAGCAGGGGGACAGCCTACTATGGCTACACCTTC. It specifies CASRGTAYYGYTF.

This rearrangement joins TRBV20-1 to TRBJ2-7; D unclear. Trimming shortened V by 7 bases and J by 0 bases, and 13 bases separated the two germline ends. This CDR3 contains 13 residues. Per the germline V gene, CDR1 is DFQATT and CDR2 is SNEGSKA (reference sequence). The CDR3 loop reads CSVNHQSSYEQYF. CDR3 DNA: TGCAGTGTCAATCATCAAAGCTCCTACGAGCAGTACTTC.

The genes are TRBV28 and TRBJ1-4; no clear D gene. This CDR3 has 14 amino acids. Germline CDR1 and CDR2: MDHEN and SYDVKM. Trimming pared 5 bases from V and 6 bases from J, leaving 13 bases between. For the CDR3, the DNA is TGTGCCAGCAGTCCTTCTGGTTATGATGAAAAACTGTTTTTT. Its protein is CASSPSGYDEKLFF.

Concerning this clonotype itself: At one boundary the junction diverges from the germline segment, which might be a read error. The V gene is TRBV11-2, the J gene TRBJ2-1; the match to TRBD1 covers 8 bases. In germline, CDR1 is SGHAT, CDR2 FQNNGV. The CDR3 length is 14 residues. CDR3 protein: CASSFRDRYNGQFF. CDR3 DNA: TGTGCCAGCAGCTTCCGGGACAGGTACAATGGGCAGTTCTTC. Full variable domain (outside the CDR3, taken from reference TRBV11-2 and TRBJ2-1): EAGVAQSPRYKIIEKRQSVAFWCNPISGHATLYWYQQILGQGPKLLIQFQNNGVVDDSQLPKDRFSAERLKGVDSTLKIQPAKLEDSAVYLCASSFRDRYNGQFFGPGTRLTVL.

The chain links TRBV20-1 to TRBJ2-7, with 7 bases fitting TRBD2. The CDR3 contains 14 residues. The germline V gene has CDR1 DFQATT and CDR2 SNEGSKA (reference sequence). V gave up 6 bases and J gave up 2 bases; unmatched junction bases: 10. Written as DNA, the CDR3 is TGCAGTGCACCCCTGCCTAGCGGCCCCTACGAGCAGTACTTC. Translating gives CSAPLPSGPYEQYF.

There are many counts of this clonotype. The genes are TRBV6-1 and TRBJ1-1; TRBD1 matches at 7 bases. The CDR3 runs 15 residues. Germline values: CDR1 MNHNS, CDR2 SASEGT. The V gene end was trimmed by 4 bases and the J gene end by 0 bases; junction bases not matched to a gene: 5. CDR3 in DNA: TGTGCCAGCAGTGCCTACACAGGGGTGAACACTGAAGCTTTCTTT. It translates to CASSAYTGVNTEAFF.

This clonotype was seen repeatedly, ten times or more. The chain has TRBV10-3 and TRBJ1-1; D is unclear. Deletions cut 10 bases from V and 5 bases from J, with 17 bases between. This CDR3 contains 13 residues. Looked up from germline, CDR1 is ENHRY and CDR2 is SYGVKD. CDR3 protein: CATRTFSWTEAFF. CDR3 nucleotides: TGTGCCACACGAACCTTCTCTTGGACTGAAGCTTTCTTT.

This sequence joins TRBV7-6 and TRBJ2-5; unclear D gene. Per the germline V gene, CDR1 is SGHVS and CDR2 is FNYEAQ. V lost 4 bases and J lost 5, with 14 bases in between. CDR3 length: 14 amino acids. CDR3: CASSSGDSGETQYF. CDR3 DNA: TGTGCCAGCAGCTCCGGCGACTCTGGTGAGACCCAGTACTTC.

This clonotype was seen a handful of times. CDR3: CASSLRGGPDTGELFF. DNA of the CDR3: TGTGCCAGCAGCTTACGGGGGGGCCCAGACACCGGGGAGCTGTTTTTT. J is TRBJ2-2 and V is TRBV6-2 or TRBV6-3, with 8 bases lining up with TRBD2. This CDR3 contains 16 residues. V lost 6 bases to trimming and J lost 3 bases; unmatched junction nucleotides: 9. The germline gives CDR1 MNHEY, CDR2 SVGEGT.

This clonotype occurred many times. This chain joins TRBV24-1 and TRBJ2-3; 10 bases match TRBD1. Unmatched junction bases numbered 3, after V lost 8 bases and J lost 5 bases. Germline V CDR1 and CDR2: KGHDR, SFDVKD. This CDR3 has 13 amino acids. The CDR3: CATTGQGVDTQYF. The CDR3 nucleotides read TGTGCCACCACCGGACAGGGGGTAGATACGCAGTATTTT.

Ten or more counts support this clonotype. V usage is TRBV28 and J usage is TRBJ1-1, with a weak D call TRBD1 (6 bases). V gave up 4 bases and J gave up 6 bases, with 18 bases separating them. This CDR3 has 15 residues. The V gene's germline CDR1 is MDHEN and CDR2 SYDVKM. CDR3 loop: CASSSSWTGGPEAFF. CDR3 sequence (DNA): TGTGCCAGCAGTTCTTCTTGGACCGGGGGGCCTGAAGCTTTCTTT.

The table lists this clonotype with a few counts. The chain carries TRBV5-1 and TRBJ1-2; possibly TRBD1 for D (6 bases). The CDR3 extends over 13 amino acids. Germline loops: CDR1 SGHRS, CDR2 YFSETQ. The V end lost 5 bases, the J end lost 4 bases, and 12 bases lay between the germline ends. The CDR3, as DNA: TGCGCCAGCAGTTATAGGGGGATCTATGGCTACACCTTC. Protein: CASSYRGIYGYTF.

This clonotype appeared once. It may be a read error: a sequence one base away is much more abundant. V and J are TRBV7-9 and TRBJ2-3; no firm D call. This CDR3 spans 15 amino acids. Germline loops: CDR1 SEHNR, CDR2 FQNEAQ (reference sequence). CDR3 amino acids: CVSIPSGFGTDTQYF. The DNA for the CDR3 is TGTGTCAGCATCCCATCCGGGTTCGGCACAGATACGCAGTATTTT.

This chain connects TRBV20-1 to TRBJ1-2; no definite D call. The CDR3 sequence is 13 residues long. Looked up from germline, CDR1 is DFQATT and CDR2 is SNEGSKA (reference sequence). Trimming left V 4 bases short and J 8 bases short, with 17 bases between. The chain's CDR3 is CSAITGVFEGYTF. Written as DNA, the CDR3 is TGCAGTGCTATTACCGGGGTGTTTGAAGGCTACACCTTC.

This clonotype was seen repeatedly, ten times or more. This sequence joins TRBV28 and TRBJ1-1; D is possibly TRBD1 (5 bases). Germline lookup yields CDR1 MDHEN and CDR2 SYDVKM. This CDR3 spans 14 amino acids. Trimming took 3 bases from V and 4 from J, leaving 12 bases between them. The CDR3 bases are TGTGCCAGCAGTTTCAGGGCAAAGGCCACTGAAGCTTTCTTT. It translates to CASSFRAKATEAFF.

V gene TRBV20-1 combines with J gene TRBJ2-2; 7 bases agree with TRBD1. Looked up from germline, CDR1 is DFQATT and CDR2 is SNEGSKA (reference sequence). This CDR3 contains 14 residues. V was pared by 2 bases and J by 1 base, with 1 base of the junction left unmatched. Here the CDR3 reads CSARNRGNTGELFF. CDR3 sequence (DNA): TGCAGTGCTAGAAACAGGGGGAACACCGGGGAGCTGTTTTTT.

This clonotype has only a few counts. The chain links TRBV7-9 to TRBJ2-3; D unclear. The V end was cut by 6 bases, the J end by 2 bases, with 9 bases between. Germline lookup yields CDR1 SEHNR and CDR2 FQNEAQ (reference sequence). CDR3 length: 13 residues. The CDR3, as DNA: TGTGCCAGCAGATCTGGGATCACAGATACGCAGTATTTT. Translating it yields CASRSGITDTQYF. Variable domain in full (rest from reference TRBV7-9 and TRBJ2-3): DTGVSQNPRHKITKRGQNVTFRCDPISEHNRLYWYRQTLGQGPEFLTYFQNEAQLEKSRLLSDRFSAERPKGSFSTLEIQRTEQGDSAMYLCASRSGITDTQYFGPGTRLTVL.

Points on this clonotype: A much more abundant neighbour one base away suggests this may be a read error. The CDR3 protein is CASSPKVRGEQYF. CDR3 sequence (DNA): TGTGCCAGCAGTCCTAAAGTCCGAGGTGAGCAGTACTTC. The gene calls are TRBV7-9 and TRBJ2-1; the D is unclear. The J call is doubtful: the DNA matches TRBJ2-7 better. The CDR3 totals 13 residues. The germline V gene has CDR1 SEHNR and CDR2 FQNEAQ (reference sequence).

This clonotype was counted a few times. The rearrangement joins TRBV11-3 to TRBJ2-1, with TRBD2 matching over 13 bases. The CDR3 consists of 16 residues. The trim removed 1 base at V and 8 bases at J, leaving 5 bases unmatched. Germline loops: CDR1 SGHNT, CDR2 YENEEA. In DNA form, the CDR3 reads TGTGCCAGCAGCTTAGTACTAGCGGGGGGGCATGATGAGCAGTTCTTC. It translates to CASSLVLAGGHDEQFF.

This clonotype was picked up a small number of times. The J gene is TRBJ1-4, the V gene TRBV18, with D uncertain. V dropped 6 bases and J dropped 8 bases, with 19 bases sitting between them. CDR1 is KGHSH and CDR2 is LQKENI in the germline V gene. The CDR3 runs to 15 residues. CDR3 sequence reads: CASSPDSRKGEKLFF. The CDR3 region has the DNA TGTGCCAGCTCGCCCGACTCGCGCAAAGGCGAAAAACTGTTTTTT. The whole variable domain, filled in from reference TRBV18 and TRBJ1-4, reads NAGVMQNPRHLVRRRGQEARLRCSPMKGHSHVYWYRQLPEEGLKFMVYLQKENIIDESGMPKERFSAEFPKEGPSILRIQQVVRGDSAAYFCASSPDSRKGEKLFFGSGTQLSVL.